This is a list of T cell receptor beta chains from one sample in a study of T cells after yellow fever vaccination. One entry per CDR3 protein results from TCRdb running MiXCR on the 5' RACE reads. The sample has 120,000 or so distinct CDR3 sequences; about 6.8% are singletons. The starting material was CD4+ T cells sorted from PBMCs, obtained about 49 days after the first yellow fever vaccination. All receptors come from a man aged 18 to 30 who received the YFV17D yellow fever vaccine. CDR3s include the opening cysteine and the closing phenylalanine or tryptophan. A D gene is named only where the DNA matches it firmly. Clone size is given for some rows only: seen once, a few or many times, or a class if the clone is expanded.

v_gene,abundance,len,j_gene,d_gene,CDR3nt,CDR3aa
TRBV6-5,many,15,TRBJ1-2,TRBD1,TGTGCCAGCAGTTACTCGGGACAGGGGTGGGGCGGCTACACCTTC,CASSYSGQGWGGYTF
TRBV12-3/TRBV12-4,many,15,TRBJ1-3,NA,TGTGCCGAGGCCCCCCGGGGTGGCTCTGGAAACACCATATATTTT,CAEAPRGGSGNTIYF
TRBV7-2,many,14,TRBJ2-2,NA,TGTGCCAGCAGCTTAGGTCCGGGAACCAGGGAGCTGTTTTTT,CASSLGPGTRELFF
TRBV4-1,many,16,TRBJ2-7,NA,TGCGCCAGCAGCCGCGAAGAGCGGGCTCTTTCCTACGAGCAGTACTTC,CASSREERALSYEQYF
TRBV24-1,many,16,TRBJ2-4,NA,TGTGCCACCAGTGACTCCAGGGGATGGGCCAAAAACATTCAGTACTTC,CATSDSRGWAKNIQYF
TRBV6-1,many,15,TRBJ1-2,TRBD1,TGTGCCAGCAGTGAACCGGGACAGGCAAACTATGGCTACACCTTC,CASSEPGQANYGYTF
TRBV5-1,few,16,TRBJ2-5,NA,TGCGCCAGCAGCTTGGGGGGGTCCTTCCTCCAAGAGACCCAGTACTTC,CASSLGGSFLQETQYF
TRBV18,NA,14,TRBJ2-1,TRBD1,TGTGCCAGCTCAGTAGGACAGGGACACAATGAGCAGTTCTTC,CASSVGQGHNEQFF
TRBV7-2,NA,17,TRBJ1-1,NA,TGTGCCAGCAGCCCCCCAGGGGCAGGGGCCCTGGGCACTGAAGCTTTCTTT,CASSPPGAGALGTEAFF
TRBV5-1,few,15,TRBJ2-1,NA,TGCGCCAGCAGCTCCAGAACCCGGGACTACAATGAGCAGTTCTTC,CASSSRTRDYNEQFF
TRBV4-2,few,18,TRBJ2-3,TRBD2,TGTGCCAGCAGCCAAGAGGGGACTAGCGGGGGGAGAACAGATACGCAGTATTTT,CASSQEGTSGGRTDTQYF
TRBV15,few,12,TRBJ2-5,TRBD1,TGTGCCACCAGCAGAGCCCCGGGACAGGCGTACTTC,CATSRAPGQAYF
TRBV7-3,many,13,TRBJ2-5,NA,TGTGCCAGCAGCTTTGACGGGCTCGGGACCCAGTACTTC,CASSFDGLGTQYF
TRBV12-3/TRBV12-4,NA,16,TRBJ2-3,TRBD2,TGTGCCAGCAGTTTCCCAGCGGGGGGGCTCAGGGATACGCAGTATTTT,CASSFPAGGLRDTQYF
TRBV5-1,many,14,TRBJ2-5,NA,TGCGCCAGTGGAATGATGGGGGGTGAAGAGACCCAGTACTTC,CASGMMGGEETQYF
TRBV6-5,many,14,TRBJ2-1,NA,TGTGCCAGCAGTTCAAGGGACAAGCACAATGAGCAGTTCTTC,CASSSRDKHNEQFF
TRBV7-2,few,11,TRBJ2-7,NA,TGTGCCAGCACCTGGGGCTACGAGCAGTACTTC,CASTWGYEQYF
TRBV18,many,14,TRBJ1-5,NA,TGTGCCAGCTCACAGACAGGAGACGGTCAGCCCCAGCATTTT,CASSQTGDGQPQHF
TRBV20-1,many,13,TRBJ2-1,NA,TGCAGTGCTAGGGGCAGGATTTACAATGAGCAGTTCTTC,CSARGRIYNEQFF
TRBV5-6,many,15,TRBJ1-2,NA,TGTGCCAGCAGCATTGGCCCGATACAAAACTATGGCTACACCTTC,CASSIGPIQNYGYTF
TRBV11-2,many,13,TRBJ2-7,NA,TGTGCCAGCAGCACACAGGCGACCTACGAGCAGTACTTC,CASSTQATYEQYF
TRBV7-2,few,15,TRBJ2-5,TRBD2,TGTGCCAGCAGCCCCTGGACTAGCGGGGTCGAGACCCAGTACTTC,CASSPWTSGVETQYF
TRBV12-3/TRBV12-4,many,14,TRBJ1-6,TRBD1,TGTGCCAGCAGTTTTGAGGGGGCTGGATCACCCCTCCACTTT,CASSFEGAGSPLHF
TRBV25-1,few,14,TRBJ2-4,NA,TGTGCCAGCAGTGAAGAGACCCGAGGAAACATTCAGTACTTC,CASSEETRGNIQYF